This T cell receptor (beta chain) was profiled in a study of beta chain features in type 1 diabetes. General study findings and limits: Shortening that was moderate but significant affected the TCRB CDR3s of Type 1 diabetes patients in all four CD4+ subsets.

Sequenced material consisted of expressed TCRB transcripts (all of the isolated RNA was reverse transcribed). Clones were sequenced by immunoSEQ multiplex PCR, and TCRdb holds only the in-frame ones, with some missing. The repertoire holds 150,000 to 200,000 clones, approximately 8% seen once, with 0.94% in the top ten. Comment on this clone: Its specificity is unknown.

The CDR3 sequence is 16 residues long. Germline assignment: CDR1 SGHVS and CDR2 FQNEAQ. V lost 1 base to trimming and J lost 0 bases, with 11 bases between them. This clonotype originated in a woman aged 40 to 49 with type 1 diabetes. This rearrangement joins TRBV7-8 to TRBJ2-3, with D possibly TRBD2 on 5 matching bases. Material: central memory CD4+ T cells from blood. Here the CDR3 reads CASSLGTRASTDTQYF. CDR3 DNA: TGTGCCAGCAGCTTAGGCACTAGGGCTAGCACAGATACGCAGTATTTT.